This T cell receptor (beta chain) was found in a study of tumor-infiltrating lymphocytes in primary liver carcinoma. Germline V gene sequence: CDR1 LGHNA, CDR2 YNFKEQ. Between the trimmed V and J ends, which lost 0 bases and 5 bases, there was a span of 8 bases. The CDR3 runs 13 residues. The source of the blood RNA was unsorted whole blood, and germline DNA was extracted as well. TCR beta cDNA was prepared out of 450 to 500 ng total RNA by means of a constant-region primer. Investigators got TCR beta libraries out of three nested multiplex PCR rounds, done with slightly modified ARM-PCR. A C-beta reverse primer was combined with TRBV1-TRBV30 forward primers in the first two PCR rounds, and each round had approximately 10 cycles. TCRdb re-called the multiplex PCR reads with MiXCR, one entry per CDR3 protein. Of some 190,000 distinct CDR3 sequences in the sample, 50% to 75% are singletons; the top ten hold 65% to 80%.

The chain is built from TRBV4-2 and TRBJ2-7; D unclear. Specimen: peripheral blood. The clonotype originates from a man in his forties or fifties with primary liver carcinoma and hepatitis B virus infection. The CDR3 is CASSQDHQNEQYF. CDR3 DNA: TGTGCCAGCAGCCAAGATCACCAGAACGAGCAGTACTTC.